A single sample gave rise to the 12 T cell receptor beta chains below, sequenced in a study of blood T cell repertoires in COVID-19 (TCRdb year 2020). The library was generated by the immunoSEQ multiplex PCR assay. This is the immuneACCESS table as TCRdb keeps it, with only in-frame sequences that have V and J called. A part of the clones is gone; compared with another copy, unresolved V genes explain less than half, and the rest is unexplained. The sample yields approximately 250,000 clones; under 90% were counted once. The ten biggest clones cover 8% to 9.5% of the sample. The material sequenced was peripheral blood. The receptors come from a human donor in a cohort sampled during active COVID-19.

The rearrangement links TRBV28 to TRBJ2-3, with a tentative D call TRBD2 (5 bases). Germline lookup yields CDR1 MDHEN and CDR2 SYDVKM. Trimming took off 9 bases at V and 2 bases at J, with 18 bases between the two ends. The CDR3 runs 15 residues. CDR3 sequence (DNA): TGTGCCAGTCCCCCCCTAGCAGGACCCACAGATACGCAGTATTTT. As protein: CASPPLAGPTDTQYF.

CDR3 residues: CASSLRQGAGGYTF. The CDR3 DNA is TGTGCCAGCAGCTTAAGGCAGGGTGCGGGGGGCTACACCTTC. The chain links TRBV11-2 to TRBJ1-2, with a tentative D call TRBD1 (5 bases). Trimming cost V 2 bases and J 8 bases, with 15 bases left between them. Germline V gene sequence: CDR1 SGHAT, CDR2 FQNNGV. The CDR3 consists of 14 residues.

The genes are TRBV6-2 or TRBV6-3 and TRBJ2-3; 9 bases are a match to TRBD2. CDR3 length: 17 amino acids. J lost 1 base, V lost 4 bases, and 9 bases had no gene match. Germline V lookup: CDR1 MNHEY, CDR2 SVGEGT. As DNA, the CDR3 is TGTGCCAGCAGTTCCTCCTTTGTAGCGGGGGGCACAGATACGCAGTATTTT. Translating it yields CASSSSFVAGGTDTQYF.

The DNA of the CDR3 is TGTGCCAGTAGCTTGGGACACTCCTACGAGCAGTACTTC. Its protein is CASSLGHSYEQYF. The chain carries TRBV19 and TRBJ2-7; maybe TRBD1 (6 bases). Germline loops: CDR1 LNHDA, CDR2 SQIVND (reference sequence). V was clipped by 6 bases and J by 0 bases, with 9 bases between them. This CDR3 contains 13 residues. Full variable domain (remainder filled in from reference TRBV19 and TRBJ2-7): DGGITQSPKYLFRKEGQNVTLSCEQNLNHDAMYWYRQDPGQGLRLIYYSQIVNDFQKGDIAEGYSVSREKKESFPLTVTSAQKNPTAFYLCASSLGHSYEQYFGPGTRLTVT.

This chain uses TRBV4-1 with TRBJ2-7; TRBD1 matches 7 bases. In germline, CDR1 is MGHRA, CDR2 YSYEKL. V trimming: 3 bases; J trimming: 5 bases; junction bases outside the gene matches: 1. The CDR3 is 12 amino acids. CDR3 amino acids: CASSHDRDEQYF. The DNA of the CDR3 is TGCGCCAGCAGCCACGACAGGGACGAGCAGTACTTC.

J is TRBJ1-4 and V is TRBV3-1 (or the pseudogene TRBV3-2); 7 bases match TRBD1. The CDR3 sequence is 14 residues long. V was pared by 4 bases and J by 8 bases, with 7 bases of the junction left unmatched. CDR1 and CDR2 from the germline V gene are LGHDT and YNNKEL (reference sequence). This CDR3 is CASSPRQGGEKLFF. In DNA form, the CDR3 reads TGTGCCAGCAGCCCTAGACAGGGCGGGGAAAAACTGTTTTTT.

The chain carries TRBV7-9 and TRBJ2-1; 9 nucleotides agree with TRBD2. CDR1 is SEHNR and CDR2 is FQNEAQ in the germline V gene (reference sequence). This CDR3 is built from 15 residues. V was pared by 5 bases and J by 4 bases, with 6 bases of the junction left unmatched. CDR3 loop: CASSPPGLAYNEQFF. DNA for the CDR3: TGTGCCAGCAGCCCACCGGGACTAGCTTACAATGAGCAGTTCTTC. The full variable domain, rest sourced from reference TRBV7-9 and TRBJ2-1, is DTGVSQNPRHKITKRGQNVTFRCDPISEHNRLYWYRQTLGQGPEFLTYFQNEAQLEKSRLLSDRFSAERPKGSFSTLEIQRTEQGDSAMYLCASSPPGLAYNEQFFGPGTRLTVL.

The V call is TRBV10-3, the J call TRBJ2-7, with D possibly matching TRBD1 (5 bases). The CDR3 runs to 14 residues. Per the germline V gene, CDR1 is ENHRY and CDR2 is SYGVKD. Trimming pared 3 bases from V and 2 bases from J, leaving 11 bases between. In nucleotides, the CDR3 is TGTGCCATCAGTGATGAGGTAGGGGCCTACGAGCAGTACTTC. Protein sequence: CAISDEVGAYEQYF.

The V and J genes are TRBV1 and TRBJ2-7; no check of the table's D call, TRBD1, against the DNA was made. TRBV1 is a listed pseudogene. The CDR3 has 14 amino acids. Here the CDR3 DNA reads TGCACCAGCTGCCATCCAGGTCTCTACTACGAGCAGTACTTC. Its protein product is CTSCHPGLYYEQYF.

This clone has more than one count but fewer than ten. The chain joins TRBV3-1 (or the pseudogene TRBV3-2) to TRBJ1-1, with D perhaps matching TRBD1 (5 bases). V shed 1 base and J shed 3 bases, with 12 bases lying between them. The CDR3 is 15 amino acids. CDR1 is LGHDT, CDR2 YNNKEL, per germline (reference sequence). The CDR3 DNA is TGTGCCAGCAGCCAAGGCCCTGGGACTTACACTGAAGCTTTCTTT. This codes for CASSQGPGTYTEAFF.

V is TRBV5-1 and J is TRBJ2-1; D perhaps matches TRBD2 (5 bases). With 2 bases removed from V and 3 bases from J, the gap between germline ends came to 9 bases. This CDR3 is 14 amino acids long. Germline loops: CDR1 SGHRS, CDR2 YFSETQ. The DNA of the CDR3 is TGCGCCAGCAGCTTATCCGGGAACTACAATGAGCAGTTCTTC. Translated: CASSLSGNYNEQFF.

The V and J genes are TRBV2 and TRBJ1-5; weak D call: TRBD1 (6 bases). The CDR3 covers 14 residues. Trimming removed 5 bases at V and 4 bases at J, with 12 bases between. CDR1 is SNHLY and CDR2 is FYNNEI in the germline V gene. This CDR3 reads CASSSEGGNQPQHF. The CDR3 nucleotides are TGTGCCAGCAGTTCGGAGGGGGGGAATCAGCCCCAGCATTTT.